This entry is about one TCR beta chain. These data are taken from a study of blood T cell repertoires in COVID-19. Overall study: The United States, Italy and Spain provided the acute and convalescent COVID-19 samples.

As originally analysed: Nucleated cell number was recorded as an estimate derived from reference gene primer amplification. Method: immunoSEQ multiplex PCR; TCRdb's copy keeps in-frame clones and lacks some. V and J calls and clone size are as listed in that table; D and trimming were resolved from the DNA. The sample shows fewer than 350,000 clones, 90% of them seen only once. Looked up from germline, CDR1 is GTSNPN and CDR2 is SVGIG (reference sequence). The CDR3 is 13 amino acids. Participants had their cohort set by participant-reported clinical history. The chain is built from TRBV30 and TRBJ2-3, with 9 bases aligning to TRBD2. This receptor was obtained from a woman in her twenties or thirties with acute COVID-19. Sequenced sample: PBMCs or T cells enriched from blood (not recorded which). The CDR3 DNA reads TGTGCTAAAACTAGCGGGAGCACAGATACGCAGTATTTT. The encoded protein is CAKTSGSTDTQYF.